The 6 T cell receptor beta chains listed next were all sequenced from one sample in a study of T cell repertoires in ileal Crohn's disease. The time point: neoterminal ileum biopsy at postoperative endoscopy, about 6 months after surgery. Assay: immunoSEQ multiplex PCR; the TCRdb copy retains only in-frame clones and omits some. Of 1,500 or so clones listed, 60% to 80% are singletons. The sequenced sample consisted of ileal tissue. These receptors were collected from an adult with Crohn's disease.

The chain carries TRBV19 and TRBJ1-1; D ambiguous. With 1 base removed from V and 4 bases from J, the gap between germline ends came to 13 bases. Germline V gene data show CDR1 as LNHDA and CDR2 as SQIVND (reference sequence). This CDR3 spans 15 amino acids. The CDR3 bases are TGTGCCAGTAGTATAGCCGGGGATGGCGGCACTGAAGCTTTCTTT. This codes for CASSIAGDGGTEAFF.

This chain connects TRBV9 to TRBJ1-5; no definite D call. The CDR3 runs 17 residues. Germline V CDR1 and CDR2: SGDLS, YYNGEE. V gave up 1 base and J gave up 1 base, with 15 bases separating them. CDR3: CASSVHSTPGSNQPQHF. The CDR3, as DNA: TGTGCCAGCAGCGTACACTCGACACCGGGGAGCAATCAGCCCCAGCATTTT.

The chain uses TRBV2 and TRBJ2-1; possible D gene TRBD2, 5 bases. The germline V and J ends were trimmed by 8 bases and 5 bases, with 13 bases remaining between them. This CDR3 is built from 13 residues. Germline CDR1 reads SNHLY; CDR2 reads FYNNEI. CDR3 nucleotides: TGTGCCAGCGGAGAGGGCCTCAACAATGAGCAGTTCTTC. It yields the protein CASGEGLNNEQFF.

The genes are TRBV9 and TRBJ2-2, with D possibly matching TRBD1 (6 bases). The CDR3 totals 17 residues. Germline V gene data show CDR1 as SGDLS and CDR2 as YYNGEE. V was clipped by 4 bases and J by 6 bases, with 22 bases between them. CDR3 sequence reads: CASSPRGGRGFSGELFF. CDR3 nucleotides: TGTGCCAGCAGCCCCCGGGGTGGCAGGGGTTTTTCCGGGGAGCTGTTTTTT.

This sequence joins TRBV6-6 and TRBJ2-7, with 7 bases lining up with TRBD1. The CDR3 extends over 15 amino acids. Germline V gene sequence: CDR1 MNHNY, CDR2 SVGAGI (reference sequence). V lost 3 bases to trimming and J lost 3 bases; unmatched junction nucleotides: 8. The CDR3 is CASSYSMGQSYEQYF. The CDR3 DNA is TGTGCCAGCAGTTATTCGATGGGACAGAGCTACGAGCAGTACTTC.

The chain joins TRBV10-3 to TRBJ2-7, with D possibly being TRBD2 (5 bases). Germline CDR1 is ENHRY and CDR2 is SYGVKD. Trimming removed 11 bases at V and 4 bases at J, with 18 bases between. The CDR3 totals 13 residues. The CDR3 sequence: CASFAGDTYEQYF. CDR3 DNA sequence: TGTGCCTCCTTCGCGGGTGACACATACGAGCAGTACTTC.